This T cell receptor (beta chain) was observed in a study of healthy donors' naive CD4 and CD8 T cells. Overall study results and limits: Negatively charged CDR3s marked CD8+ lineage; positively charged CDR3s marked CD4+ lineage. Reportedly, most V and J gene segments showed naive CD4+ versus CD8+ bias.

A linear amplification protocol produced the TCR libraries from about 450 ng of total RNA. From the reads, TCRdb called clonotypes with MiXCR, one entry per CDR3 protein. The table has about 180,000 distinct CDR3 sequences, about 76% seen once. The ends lost 1 base at V and 6 bases at J; junction bases unmatched: 14. The CDR3 consists of 17 residues. CDR1 SGHKS and CDR2 YYEKEE come from the germline V gene (reference sequence). CD4+CD8-CD45RO-CD45RA+ cells were naive CD4+; CD8+CD4-CD45RA+CD27bright cells were naive CD8+. This clonotype has a single count. Its antigen remains unidentified. V gene TRBV5-5 combines with J gene TRBJ1-1; 8 positions agree with TRBD1. Input material: naive CD4+ and CD8+ T cells sorted from blood, pooled from several donors. The receptor was derived from a pool of human donors in good health; the sample pools cells from several healthy donors. CDR3 region: CASSLRAGTTGDAEAFF. CDR3 DNA sequence: TGTGCCAGCAGCTTGCGGGCTGGTACGACAGGGGACGCTGAAGCTTTCTTT.